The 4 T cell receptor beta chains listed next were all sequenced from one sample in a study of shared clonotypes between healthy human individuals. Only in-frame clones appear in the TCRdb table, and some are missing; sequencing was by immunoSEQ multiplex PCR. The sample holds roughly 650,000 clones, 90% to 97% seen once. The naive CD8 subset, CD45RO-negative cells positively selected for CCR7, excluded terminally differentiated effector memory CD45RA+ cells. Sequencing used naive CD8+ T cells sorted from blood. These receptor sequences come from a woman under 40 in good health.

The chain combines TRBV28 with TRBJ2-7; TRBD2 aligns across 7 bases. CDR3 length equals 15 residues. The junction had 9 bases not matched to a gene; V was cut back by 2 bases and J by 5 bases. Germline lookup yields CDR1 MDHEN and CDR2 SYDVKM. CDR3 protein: CASSLRGGSSHEQYF. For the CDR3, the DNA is TGTGCCAGCAGTTTAAGGGGCGGGAGCAGCCACGAGCAGTACTTC.

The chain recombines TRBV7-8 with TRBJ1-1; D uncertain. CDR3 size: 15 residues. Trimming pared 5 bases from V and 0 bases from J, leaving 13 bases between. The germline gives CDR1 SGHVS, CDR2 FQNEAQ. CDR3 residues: CASSGSRVMNTEAFF. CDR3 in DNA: TGTGCCAGCAGCGGCTCACGAGTAATGAACACTGAAGCTTTCTTT.

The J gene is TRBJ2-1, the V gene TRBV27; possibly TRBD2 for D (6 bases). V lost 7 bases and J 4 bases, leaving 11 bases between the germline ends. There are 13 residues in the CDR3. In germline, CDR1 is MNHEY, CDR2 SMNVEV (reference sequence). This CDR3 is CASTSGEYNEQFF. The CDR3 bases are TGTGCCAGCACCTCGGGAGAATACAATGAGCAGTTCTTC.

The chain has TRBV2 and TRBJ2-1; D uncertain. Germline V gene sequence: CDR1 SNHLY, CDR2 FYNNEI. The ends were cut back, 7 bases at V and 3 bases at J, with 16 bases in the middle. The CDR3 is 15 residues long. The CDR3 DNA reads TGTGCCAGCATCGGTACAGACGGGTTCTACAATGAGCAGTTCTTC. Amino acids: CASIGTDGFYNEQFF. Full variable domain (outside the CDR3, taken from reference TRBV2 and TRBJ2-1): EPEVTQTPSHQVTQMGQEVILRCVPISNHLYFYWYRQILGQKVEFLVSFYNNEISEKSEIFDDQFSVERPDGSNFTLKIRSTKLEDSAMYFCASIGTDGFYNEQFFGPGTRLTVL.